The 29 T cell receptor beta chains listed next were all sequenced from one sample in a study of siplizumab effects on memory and regulatory T cells. Here immunoSEQ multiplex PCR was the method, and the copy in TCRdb shows in-frame clones only, minus some. The repertoire holds more than 85,000 clones, with approximately 92% as singletons. Sequenced material: CD4+ T cells sorted from blood. The source of these receptors is a human donor in good health.

The chain employs TRBV9 and TRBJ2-1, with 9 bases matching TRBD2. Per the germline V gene, CDR1 is SGDLS and CDR2 is YYNGEE. This CDR3 is built from 16 residues. Unmatched junction bases numbered 12, after V lost 2 bases and J lost 9 bases. The CDR3: CASSVSSGRTEGEQFF. As DNA, the CDR3 is TGTGCCAGCAGCGTGTCAAGCGGGAGGACGGAGGGTGAGCAGTTCTTC.

This chain uses TRBV10-1 with TRBJ2-3, with TRBD1 identical over 11 bases. There are 16 residues in the CDR3. J lost 2 bases, V lost 5 bases, and 6 bases had no gene match. From germline, CDR1 is WNHNN and CDR2 SYGVQD (reference sequence). DNA for the CDR3: TGCGCCAGCAGTAGGACAGGGGGCGCAGACACAGATACGCAGTATTTT. This translates into CASSRTGGADTDTQYF.

The CDR3 region is CASRRGGGAETQYF. CDR3 nucleotides: TGCGCCAGCAGGCGCGGGGGCGGCGCAGAGACCCAGTACTTC. The rearrangement joins TRBV5-1 to TRBJ2-5, with TRBD2 as a possible D gene (7 bases). Trimming took off 5 bases at V and 4 bases at J, with 15 bases between the two ends. In germline, CDR1 is SGHRS, CDR2 YFSETQ. This CDR3 spans 14 amino acids.

This rearrangement joins TRBV5-8 to TRBJ2-5; 8 bases line up with TRBD2. V lost 5 bases and J lost 4; bases outside the gene matches: 7. This CDR3 comprises 14 residues. The germline CDR1 and CDR2 sequences are SGHTS and YDEGEE. The CDR3 sequence is CASSPGLVRETQYF. Written as DNA, the CDR3 is TGTGCCAGCAGTCCGGGACTAGTCCGAGAGACCCAGTACTTC.

V is TRBV18 and J is TRBJ1-1; tentatively, D is TRBD1 (6 bases). Trimming pared 3 bases from V and 2 bases from J, leaving 13 bases between. The CDR3 extends over 15 amino acids. Germline CDR1 is KGHSH and CDR2 is LQKENI. CDR3 nucleotide sequence: TGTGCCAGCTCACCTCGGGCGGACAGTAACACTGAAGCTTTCTTT. Protein product: CASSPRADSNTEAFF.

This clone was seen once. The genes are TRBV11-2 and TRBJ1-2, with TRBD1 matching 7 bases. CDR1 and CDR2 from the germline V gene are SGHAT and FQNNGV. The CDR3 has 13 residues. J lost 8 bases, V lost 0 bases, and 3 bases had no gene match. The CDR3 here is CASSLDLRGGYTF. The CDR3 DNA is TGTGCCAGCAGCTTAGATCTCAGGGGGGGCTACACCTTC.

This chain connects TRBV30 to TRBJ1-1; TRBD1 matches 8 bases. Trimming cost V 5 bases and J 4 bases; bases outside gene matches: 6. CDR1 is GTSNPN and CDR2 is SVGIG in the germline V gene (reference sequence). The CDR3 contains 13 residues. The CDR3 nucleotides read TGTGCCTGGGCAGGGGGCGAAGGCACTGAAGCTTTCTTT. The encoded protein is CAWAGGEGTEAFF.

The chain combines TRBV7-6 with TRBJ2-3; D is ambiguous. Germline V gene lookup returns CDR1 SGHVS and CDR2 FNYEAQ. V was trimmed by 3 bases and J by 6 bases, leaving 10 bases between them. The CDR3 runs to 13 residues. The CDR3 DNA reads TGTGCCAGCAGCTTTTCCGCCTCGGATACGCAGTATTTT. It is translated as CASSFSASDTQYF.

This chain connects TRBV5-1 to TRBJ1-6, with D unclear. The CDR3 loop spans 15 amino acids. Trimming removed 4 bases at V and 8 bases at J, with 16 bases between. CDR1 and CDR2 (germline): SGHRS, YFSETQ. The CDR3: CASSASGVLDSPLHF. The CDR3 region has the DNA TGCGCCAGCAGCGCGAGCGGGGTTTTGGATTCACCCCTCCACTTT.

CDR3 sequence: CASSPLTQGEAFF. DNA of the CDR3: TGTGCCAGCAGCCCGCTAACTCAGGGGGAAGCTTTCTTT. The chain carries TRBV11-2 and TRBJ1-1; D possibly corresponds to TRBD1 (6 bases). This CDR3 comprises 13 residues. The germline V and J ends were trimmed by 5 bases and 8 bases, with 15 bases remaining between them. CDR1 and CDR2 from the germline V gene are SGHAT and FQNNGV. Together with reference TRBV11-2 and TRBJ1-1, the CDR3 gives the full variable domain: EAGVAQSPRYKIIEKRQSVAFWCNPISGHATLYWYQQILGQGPKLLIQFQNNGVVDDSQLPKDRFSAERLKGVDSTLKIQPAKLEDSAVYLCASSPLTQGEAFFGQGTRLTVV.

V gene TRBV25-1 combines with J gene TRBJ1-3, with 9 bases aligning to TRBD1. The CDR3 totals 17 residues. V shed 1 base and J 8 bases; nucleotides not matched to a gene: 12. Looked up from germline, CDR1 is MGHDK and CDR2 is SYGVNS. The CDR3 sequence is CASSEWGDRGTLDTIYF. CDR3 coding DNA: TGTGCCAGCAGTGAATGGGGAGACAGGGGGACGCTGGACACCATATATTTT.

The V gene is TRBV5-5, the J gene TRBJ1-2; D call uncertain. Per the germline V gene, CDR1 is SGHKS and CDR2 is YYEKEE (reference sequence). The length of the CDR3 is 13 residues. V lost 3 bases and J lost 7, with 13 bases in between. CDR3 protein: CASSSQRGSGYTF. CDR3 in DNA: TGTGCCAGCAGCTCACAACGGGGTTCTGGCTACACCTTC.

DNA of the CDR3: TGTGCCAGCAGCTCGGGACAGGGAGCCGACAATGAGCAGTTCTTC. It encodes CASSSGQGADNEQFF. This chain links TRBV7-9 with TRBJ2-1, with 9 bases aligning to TRBD1. This CDR3 spans 15 amino acids. Trimming removed 4 bases from V and 5 bases from J; junction bases left unmatched: 6. Per germline, CDR1 SEHNR and CDR2 FQNEAQ (reference sequence).

This clone has just one count. The genes are TRBV4-2 and TRBJ2-3; tentatively, D is TRBD2 (7 bases). Trimming stripped 4 bases from V and 1 base from J, with 18 bases between. This CDR3 contains 17 residues. Germline V gives CDR1 LGHNA, CDR2 YNFKEQ. The CDR3 region is CASSRDSGAGGTDTQYF. Here the CDR3 DNA reads TGTGCCAGCAGCCGGGACTCAGGGGCGGGGGGCACAGATACGCAGTATTTT.

This sequence joins TRBV7-8 and TRBJ1-1; D might be TRBD1 (5 bases). Trimming pared 1 base from V and 7 bases from J, leaving 13 bases between. Per the germline V gene, CDR1 is SGHVS and CDR2 is FQNEAQ. The CDR3 sequence is 14 residues long. This CDR3 is CASSLEGRDYEAFF. As DNA, the CDR3 is TGTGCCAGCAGCTTAGAGGGCAGGGACTATGAAGCTTTCTTT.

The V gene is TRBV5-4, the J gene TRBJ1-1; no definite D call. In germline, CDR1 is SGHNT, CDR2 YYREEE (reference sequence). This CDR3 contains 11 residues. The germline V and J ends were trimmed by 2 bases and 8 bases, with 7 bases remaining between them. The chain's CDR3 is CASSFKTEAFF. The CDR3 bases are TGTGCCAGCAGCTTCAAAACCGAAGCTTTCTTT.

The chain combines TRBV7-8 with TRBJ1-4, with D possibly being TRBD1 (6 bases). Trimming removed 7 bases from V and 7 bases from J, with 16 bases in between. The CDR3 runs 14 residues. The V gene's germline CDR1 is SGHVS and CDR2 FQNEAQ. Written as DNA, the CDR3 is TGTGCCAGCACGCGCGGGGGCGCAGCTGAAAAACTGTTTTTT. It yields the protein CASTRGGAAEKLFF.

The chain has TRBV7-9 and TRBJ1-1; no firm D call. The V end was cut by 2 bases, the J end by 1 base, with 20 bases between. This CDR3 is built from 18 residues. Germline V gene sequence: CDR1 SEHNR, CDR2 FQNEAQ (reference sequence). CDR3 amino acids: CASSLSSIRLTRNTEAFF. Here the CDR3 DNA reads TGTGCCAGCAGCTTATCCAGTATCCGACTTACCAGGAACACTGAAGCTTTCTTT.

The chain is built from TRBV6-5 and TRBJ2-3; D is undetermined. Per the germline V gene, CDR1 is MNHEY and CDR2 is SVGAGI. The V gene lost 9 bases and the J gene lost 4 bases, with 20 bases spanning the gap. This CDR3 has 15 amino acids. CDR3 sequence reads: CASRYRGQVADTQYF. The CDR3 nucleotides are TGTGCCAGTCGTTATCGCGGCCAAGTCGCAGATACGCAGTATTTT.

This rearrangement joins TRBV4-1 to TRBJ2-7; 10 bases agree with TRBD1. This CDR3 is 15 amino acids long. Unmatched junction bases numbered 7, after V lost 2 bases and J lost 6 bases. Germline values: CDR1 MGHRA, CDR2 YSYEKL. As DNA, the CDR3 is TGCGCCAGCAGCCAAATCTTGACAGGGGGCCTCGAGCAGTACTTC. Translating gives CASSQILTGGLEQYF.

The chain joins TRBV4-1 to TRBJ2-3; 13 nucleotides align to TRBD2. Germline lookup yields CDR1 MGHRA and CDR2 YSYEKL. V was clipped by 6 bases and J by 9 bases; unmatched bases: 9. CDR3 length: 15 residues. CDR3 nucleotides: TGCGCCAGCAGGGTGGGACTAGCGGGGTTCCTCACGCAGTATTTT. Translation gives CASRVGLAGFLTQYF.

This rearrangement joins TRBV7-2 to TRBJ2-1; TRBD2 matches 12 bases. From germline, CDR1 is SGHTA and CDR2 FQGNSA. V was pared by 2 bases and J by 6 bases, with 5 bases of the junction left unmatched. This CDR3 is built from 16 residues. The chain's CDR3 is CASSLMGTSGSNEQFF. CDR3 in DNA: TGTGCCAGCAGCTTAATGGGGACTAGCGGGTCCAATGAGCAGTTCTTC.

V gene TRBV5-5 combines with J gene TRBJ2-2, with D possibly being TRBD2 (5 bases). V lost 1 base to trimming and J lost 3 bases, with 10 bases between them. This CDR3 spans 15 amino acids. Germline CDR1 SGHKS, CDR2 YYEKEE (reference sequence). CDR3 amino acids: CASSLHAGDTGELFF. The CDR3 bases are TGTGCCAGCAGCTTGCATGCCGGGGACACCGGGGAGCTGTTTTTT.

This clone was observed a single time. This rearrangement joins TRBV28 to TRBJ1-1, with D hard to call. Trimming cost V 2 bases and J 10 bases, with 23 bases left between them. In germline, CDR1 is MDHEN, CDR2 SYDVKM. There are 16 residues in the CDR3. CDR3 loop: CASSLRFGGRLLGAFF. The CDR3, as DNA: TGTGCCAGCAGTTTAAGATTCGGTGGGAGGCTCTTGGGAGCTTTCTTT.

Here the CDR3 DNA reads TGTGCCAGCAGTTTATCCGGGGCCAGTGGGCCCCAGCATTTT. Residues: CASSLSGASGPQHF. V and J are TRBV27 and TRBJ1-5; a possible D gene is TRBD1 (5 bases). With 0 bases removed from V and 9 bases from J, the gap between germline ends came to 12 bases. The CDR3 runs 14 residues. Germline V gene lookup returns CDR1 MNHEY and CDR2 SMNVEV (reference sequence).

This chain joins TRBV9 and TRBJ2-3, with TRBD2 identical over 7 bases. Trimming cost V 4 bases and J 3 bases; bases outside gene matches: 5. The CDR3 has 14 amino acids. Per the germline V gene, CDR1 is SGDLS and CDR2 is YYNGEE. The CDR3 protein is CASSPRLATDTQYF. The CDR3 DNA follows: TGTGCCAGCAGCCCGAGACTAGCAACAGATACGCAGTATTTT.

CDR3 residues: CASRDISYNEQFF. The CDR3 DNA is TGTGCCAGCAGGGACATCTCCTACAATGAGCAGTTCTTC. V usage is TRBV6-1 and J usage is TRBJ2-1; possible D gene TRBD1, 5 bases. V dropped 6 bases and J dropped 0 bases, with 6 bases sitting between them. Germline loops: CDR1 MNHNS, CDR2 SASEGT. The CDR3 has 13 amino acids.

The V gene is TRBV11-2, the J gene TRBJ2-3; 11 positions match TRBD2. Germline CDR1 is SGHAT and CDR2 is FQNNGV. The CDR3 extends over 17 amino acids. Trimming removed 3 bases from V and 5 bases from J; junction bases left unmatched: 10. The DNA for the CDR3 is TGTGCCAGCAGCTTGGCCCTCTCGGGACTAGCGGTAGATACGCAGTATTTT. Translating gives CASSLALSGLAVDTQYF.

This rearrangement joins TRBV7-9 to TRBJ1-1; tentative D call: TRBD1 (6 bases). Trimming left V 2 bases short and J 2 bases short, with 24 bases between. Germline-derived CDR1 and CDR2 are SEHNR and FQNEAQ (reference sequence). This CDR3 has 19 residues. As DNA, the CDR3 is TGTGCCAGCAGCTTAACCTACGCGGGGGCGGACGGGAAAAACACTGAAGCTTTCTTT. Encoded protein: CASSLTYAGADGKNTEAFF.